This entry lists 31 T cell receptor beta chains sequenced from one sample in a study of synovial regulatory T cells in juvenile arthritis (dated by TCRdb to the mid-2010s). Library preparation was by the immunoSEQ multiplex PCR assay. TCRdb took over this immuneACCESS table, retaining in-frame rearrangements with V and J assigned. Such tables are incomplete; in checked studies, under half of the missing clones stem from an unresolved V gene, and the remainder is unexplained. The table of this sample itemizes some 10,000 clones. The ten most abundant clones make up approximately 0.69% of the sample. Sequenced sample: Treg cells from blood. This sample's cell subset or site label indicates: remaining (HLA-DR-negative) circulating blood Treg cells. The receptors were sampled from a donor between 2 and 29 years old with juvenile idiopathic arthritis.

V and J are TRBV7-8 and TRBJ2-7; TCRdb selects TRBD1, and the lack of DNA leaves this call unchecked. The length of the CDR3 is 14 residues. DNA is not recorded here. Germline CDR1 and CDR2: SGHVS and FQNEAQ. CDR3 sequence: CASSFLQNSYEQYF.

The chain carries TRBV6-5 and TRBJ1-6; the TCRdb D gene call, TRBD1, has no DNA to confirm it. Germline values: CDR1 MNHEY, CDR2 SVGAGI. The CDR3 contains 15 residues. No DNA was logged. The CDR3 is CASSYAARGDSPLHF.

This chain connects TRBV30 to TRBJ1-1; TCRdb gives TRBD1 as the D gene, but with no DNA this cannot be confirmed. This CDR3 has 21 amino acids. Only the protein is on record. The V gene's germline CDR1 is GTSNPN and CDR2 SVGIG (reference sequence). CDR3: CALDVTVQVGETGAFRTEAFF.

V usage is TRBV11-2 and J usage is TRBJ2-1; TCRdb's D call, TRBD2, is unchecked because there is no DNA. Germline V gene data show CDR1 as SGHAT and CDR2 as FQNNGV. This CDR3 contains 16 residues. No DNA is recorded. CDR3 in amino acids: CASSLGLAGVYNEQFF.

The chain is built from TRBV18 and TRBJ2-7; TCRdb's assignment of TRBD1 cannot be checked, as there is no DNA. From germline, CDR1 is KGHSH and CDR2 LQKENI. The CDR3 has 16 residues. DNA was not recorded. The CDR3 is CASSPLSGTGLSEQYF.

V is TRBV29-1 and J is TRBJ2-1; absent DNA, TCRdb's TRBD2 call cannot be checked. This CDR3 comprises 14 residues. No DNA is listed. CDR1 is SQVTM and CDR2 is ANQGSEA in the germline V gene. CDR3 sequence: CSVEDRTAYNEQFF.

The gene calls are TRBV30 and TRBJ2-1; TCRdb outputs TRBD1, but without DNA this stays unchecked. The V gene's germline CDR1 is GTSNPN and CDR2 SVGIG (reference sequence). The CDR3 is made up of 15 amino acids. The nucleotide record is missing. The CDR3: CAWRGTGTSYNEQFF.

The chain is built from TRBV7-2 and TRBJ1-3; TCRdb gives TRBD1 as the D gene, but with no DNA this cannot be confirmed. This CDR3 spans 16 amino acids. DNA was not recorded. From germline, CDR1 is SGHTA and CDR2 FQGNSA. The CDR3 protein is CASSLVTVWAGNTIYF.

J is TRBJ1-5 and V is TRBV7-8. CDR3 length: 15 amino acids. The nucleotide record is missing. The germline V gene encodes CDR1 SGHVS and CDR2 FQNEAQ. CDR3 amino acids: CASSPRGGPNQPQHF. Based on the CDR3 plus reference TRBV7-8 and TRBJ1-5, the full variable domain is GAGVSQSPRYKVAKRGQDVALRCDPISGHVSLFWYQQALGQGPEFLTYFQNEAQLDKSGLPSDRFFAERPEGSVSTLKIQRTQQEDSAVYLCASSPRGGPNQPQHFGDGTRLSIL.

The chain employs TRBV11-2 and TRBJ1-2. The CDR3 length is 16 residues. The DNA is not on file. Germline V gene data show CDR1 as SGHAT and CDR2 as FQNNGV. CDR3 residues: CASSSLSEPGSYGYTF.

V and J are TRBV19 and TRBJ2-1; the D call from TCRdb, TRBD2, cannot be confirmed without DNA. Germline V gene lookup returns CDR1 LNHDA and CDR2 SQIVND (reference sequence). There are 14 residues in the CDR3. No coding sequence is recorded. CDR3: CASSVTRLAVEQFF. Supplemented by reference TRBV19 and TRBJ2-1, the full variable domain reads DGGITQSPKYLFRKEGQNVTLSCEQNLNHDAMYWYRQDPGQGLRLIYYSQIVNDFQKGDIAEGYSVSREKKESFPLTVTSAQKNPTAFYLCASSVTRLAVEQFFGPGTRLTVL.

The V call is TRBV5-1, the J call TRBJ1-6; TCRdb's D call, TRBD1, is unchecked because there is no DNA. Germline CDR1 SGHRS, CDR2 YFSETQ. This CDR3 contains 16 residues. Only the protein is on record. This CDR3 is CASSSSDSLYNSPLHF. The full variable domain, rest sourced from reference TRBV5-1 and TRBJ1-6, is KAGVTQTPRYLIKTRGQQVTLSCSPISGHRSVSWYQQTPGQGLQFLFEYFSETQRNKGNFPGRFSGRQFSNSRSEMNVSTLELGDSALYLCASSSSDSLYNSPLHFGNGTRLTVT.

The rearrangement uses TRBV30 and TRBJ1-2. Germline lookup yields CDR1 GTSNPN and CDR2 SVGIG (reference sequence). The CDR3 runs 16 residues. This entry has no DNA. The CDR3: CAWSKGAVRSNYGYTF.

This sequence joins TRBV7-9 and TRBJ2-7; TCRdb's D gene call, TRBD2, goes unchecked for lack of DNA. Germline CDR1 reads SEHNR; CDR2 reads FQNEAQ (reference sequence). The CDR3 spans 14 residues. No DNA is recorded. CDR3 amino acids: CASSLAEISYEQYF.

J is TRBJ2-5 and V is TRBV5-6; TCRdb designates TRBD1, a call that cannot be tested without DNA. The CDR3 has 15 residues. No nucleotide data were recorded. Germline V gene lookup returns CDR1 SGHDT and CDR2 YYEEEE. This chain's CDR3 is CASSVARGLLETQYF.

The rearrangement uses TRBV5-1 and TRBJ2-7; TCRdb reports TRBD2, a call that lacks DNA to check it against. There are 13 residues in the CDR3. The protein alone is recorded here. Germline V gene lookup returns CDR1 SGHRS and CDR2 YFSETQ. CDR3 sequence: CASSGLAGGEQYF.

CDR3 region: CSVVSRTGYPEAFF. The rearrangement uses TRBV29-1 and TRBJ1-1; with no DNA, the TCRdb D assignment of TRBD1 cannot be verified. In germline, CDR1 is SQVTM, CDR2 ANQGSEA. The CDR3 sequence is 14 residues long. Only the protein sequence is given.

The CDR3 loop is CASTYGAGGNEQFF. This chain joins TRBV7-3 and TRBJ2-1; TCRdb selects TRBD1, and the lack of DNA leaves this call unchecked. The CDR3 length is 14 residues. No DNA sequence is on record. Germline V gene sequence: CDR1 SGHTA, CDR2 FQGTGA.

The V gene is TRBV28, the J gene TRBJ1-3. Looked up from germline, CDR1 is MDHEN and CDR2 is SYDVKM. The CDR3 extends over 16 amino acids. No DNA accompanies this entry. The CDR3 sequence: CASSLWGTNSGNTIYF.

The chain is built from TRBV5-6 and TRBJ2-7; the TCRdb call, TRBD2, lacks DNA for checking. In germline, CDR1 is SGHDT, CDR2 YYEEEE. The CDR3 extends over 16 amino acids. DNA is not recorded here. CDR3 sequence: CASSPGEVWTPYEQYF.

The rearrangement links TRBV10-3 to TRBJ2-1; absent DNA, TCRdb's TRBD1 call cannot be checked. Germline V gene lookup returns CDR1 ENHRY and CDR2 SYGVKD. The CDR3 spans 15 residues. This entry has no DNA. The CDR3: CAITPGQSSYNEQFF.

This CDR3 is CASNRANLNEKLFF. This chain uses TRBV30 with TRBJ1-4; no DNA is available, so the TRBD1 call from TCRdb remains unchecked. CDR3 length equals 14 residues. The DNA is not on file. In germline, CDR1 is GTSNPN, CDR2 SVGIG (reference sequence).

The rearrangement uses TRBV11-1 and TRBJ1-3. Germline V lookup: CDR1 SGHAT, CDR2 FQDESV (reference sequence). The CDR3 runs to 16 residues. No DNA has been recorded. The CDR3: CASSSQVGIAGNTIYF.

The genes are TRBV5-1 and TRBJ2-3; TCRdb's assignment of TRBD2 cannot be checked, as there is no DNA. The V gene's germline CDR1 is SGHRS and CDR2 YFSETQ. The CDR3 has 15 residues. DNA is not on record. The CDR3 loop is CASSLVSRLTDTQYF.

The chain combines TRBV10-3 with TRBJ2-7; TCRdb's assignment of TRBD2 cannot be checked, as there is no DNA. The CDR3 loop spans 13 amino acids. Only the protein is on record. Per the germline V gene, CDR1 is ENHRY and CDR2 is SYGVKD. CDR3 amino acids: CAIRAPQVHEQYF.

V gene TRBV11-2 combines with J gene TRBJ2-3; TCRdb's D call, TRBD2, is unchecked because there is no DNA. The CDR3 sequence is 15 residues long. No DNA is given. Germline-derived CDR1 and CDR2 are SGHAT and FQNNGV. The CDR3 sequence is CASSQRLAGGDTQYF.

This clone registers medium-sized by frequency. The CDR3 sequence: CASRNNRQATEAFF. The rearrangement links TRBV6-6 to TRBJ1-1; TCRdb names TRBD1, which stays unverified in the absence of DNA. The CDR3 consists of 14 residues. The entry carries no DNA sequence. The germline CDR1 and CDR2 sequences are MNHNY and SVGAGI (reference sequence).

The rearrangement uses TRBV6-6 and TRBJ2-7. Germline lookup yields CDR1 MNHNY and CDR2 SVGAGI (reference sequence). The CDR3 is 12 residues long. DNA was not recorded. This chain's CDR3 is CASRGPLGEQYF.

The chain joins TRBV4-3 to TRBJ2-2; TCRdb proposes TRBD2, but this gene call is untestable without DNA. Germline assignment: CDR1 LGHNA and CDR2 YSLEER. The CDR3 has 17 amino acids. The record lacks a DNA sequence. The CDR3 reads CASRSTSGRIRTGELFF.

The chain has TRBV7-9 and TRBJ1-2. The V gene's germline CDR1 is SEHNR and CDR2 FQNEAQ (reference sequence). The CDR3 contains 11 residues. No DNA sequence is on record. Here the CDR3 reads CASSLVTGYTF.

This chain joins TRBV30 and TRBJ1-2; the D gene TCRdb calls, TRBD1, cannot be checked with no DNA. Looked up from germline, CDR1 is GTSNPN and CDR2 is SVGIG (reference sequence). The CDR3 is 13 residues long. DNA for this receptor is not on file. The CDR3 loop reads CAWRQGQNYGYTF.